This T cell receptor beta chain derives from a study of cytomegalovirus exposure and HLA in healthy donors. Across the study: About 85 million unique TCR sequences came from HLA-typed donors in an early release. The Caucasian-associated ancestry cluster contained 81% of the 398 genotyped donors. Points from the study as a whole: For cytomegalovirus status, the classifier reportedly gave diagnoses with high specificity and sensitivity.

V trimming: 5 bases; J trimming: 2 bases; junction bases outside the gene matches: 8. CDR1 and CDR2 (germline): LNHDA, SQIVND (reference sequence). The CDR3 is made up of 15 amino acids. Remarks on this clone: Its antigen is undetermined.

This PCR relied on a set of 60 Vbeta primers and 13 Jbeta primers. Profiled with immunoSEQ multiplex PCR; TCRdb holds only in-frame clones, not every one. The table lists about 140,000 clones, approximately 82% of them singletons, with more than 2.5% in the top ten. Sequencing was carried out using PBMCs. The rearrangement joins TRBV19 to TRBJ1-2; 7 bases match TRBD1. The sequence was collected from a man aged 18 to 29 in good health and CMV-seropositive. CDR3 loop: CASSPTGTANYGYTF. The CDR3 bases are TGTGCCAGTAGTCCAACCGGGACAGCAAACTATGGCTACACCTTC.